This T cell receptor beta chain was found in a study of T cells after yellow fever vaccination. This clonotype turned up a few times. The antigen is not known. Each CDR3 protein is one row after TCRdb ran MiXCR on the 5' RACE reads. Found here are 450,000 to 650,000 distinct CDR3 sequences, less than 15% of them singletons; the top ten hold more than 13%. Study results and limitations: Booster samples showed a return of most primary-vaccination clones (approximately 96% CD4, roughly 85% CD8).

The CDR3 consists of 13 residues. V dropped 6 bases and J dropped 0 bases, with 9 bases sitting between them. The receptor's source is a man younger than 45 who received the YFV17D yellow fever vaccine. The J gene is TRBJ2-7, the V gene TRBV23-1; no definite D call. TRBV23-1 is sorted into the ORF group, with uncertain function. The sequences come from PBMCs, collected on the day of the yellow fever booster vaccination. The CDR3 region is CASRCPFSYEQYF. CDR3 in DNA: TGCGCCAGCAGGTGTCCATTCTCCTACGAGCAGTACTTC.